The 2 T cell receptor beta chains listed next were all sequenced from one sample in a study of blood T cell repertoires in COVID-19. Method: immunoSEQ multiplex PCR; TCRdb's copy keeps in-frame clones and lacks some. The data show around 150,000 clones, with 87% seen just once and roughly 4% held by the top ten. The specimen sequenced was peripheral blood. The receptors derive from a woman in her sixties or seventies with active or convalescent COVID-19.

In nucleotides, the CDR3 is TGTGCCAGCAGTGACCTAGGGACAGGCCTTAATGAAAAACTGTTTTTT. It translates to CASSDLGTGLNEKLFF. The gene calls are TRBV5-5 and TRBJ1-4, with 8 bases identical to TRBD1. CDR3 length: 16 residues. V lost 5 bases and J lost 4; bases outside the gene matches: 10. Germline V gives CDR1 SGHKS, CDR2 YYEKEE (reference sequence). The whole variable domain, filled in from reference TRBV5-5 and TRBJ1-4, reads DAGVTQSPTHLIKTRGQQVTLRCSPISGHKSVSWYQQVLGQGPQFIFQYYEKEERGRGNFPDRFSARQFPNYSSELNVNALLLGDSALYLCASSDLGTGLNEKLFFGSGTQLSVL.

The V and J genes are TRBV5-1 and TRBJ1-1; possible D gene TRBD1, 5 bases. This CDR3 has 15 residues. Trimming shortened V by 2 bases and J by 7 bases, and 18 bases separated the two germline ends. In germline, CDR1 is SGHRS, CDR2 YFSETQ. In DNA, the CDR3 is TGCGCCAGCAGCTTTGACAGTACGGTTAGACTTGAAGCTTTCTTT. It codes for CASSFDSTVRLEAFF. Full variable domain (missing parts from reference TRBV5-1 and TRBJ1-1): KAGVTQTPRYLIKTRGQQVTLSCSPISGHRSVSWYQQTPGQGLQFLFEYFSETQRNKGNFPGRFSGRQFSNSRSEMNVSTLELGDSALYLCASSFDSTVRLEAFFGQGTRLTVV.